These 26 T cell receptor beta chains originate from one sample sequenced in a study of T cells after yellow fever vaccination. Using its own MiXCR run on the 5' RACE reads, TCRdb lists one record per CDR3 protein. The sample yields approximately 330,000 distinct CDR3 sequences, roughly 3.9% seen once. Sequences were derived from PBMCs, sampled 5 days after the yellow fever booster vaccination. Receptors originate from a young man who received the YFV17D yellow fever vaccine.

In its sample, this clonotype was seen many times. The chain links TRBV5-1 to TRBJ1-6; 8 bases are shared with TRBD1. After removal of 4 bases from V and 5 bases from J, the junction contained 8 bases not matched to a gene. This CDR3 has 16 residues. Looked up from germline, CDR1 is SGHRS and CDR2 is YFSETQ. The CDR3 nucleotides are TGCGCCAGCAGCATCGGACAGGGCACCAATAATTCACCCCTCCACTTT. It codes for CASSIGQGTNNSPLHF.

This clonotype was observed many times. This chain links TRBV29-1 with TRBJ1-2, with D unclear. Deletions cut 4 bases from V and 9 bases from J, with 12 bases between. The CDR3 totals 11 residues. From germline, CDR1 is SQVTM and CDR2 ANQGSEA. CDR3 amino acids: CSVGPSASYTF. The CDR3 DNA sequence: TGCAGCGTTGGCCCGTCGGCTAGCTACACCTTC.

J is TRBJ2-7 and V is TRBV12-3 or TRBV12-4; the D gene is possibly TRBD2 (6 bases). Trimming left V 4 bases short and J 4 bases short, with 11 bases between. The CDR3 has 13 residues. CDR3 region: CASSSEGEYEQYF. The CDR3 DNA is TGTGCCAGCAGTTCGGAGGGCGAATACGAGCAGTACTTC.

This clonotype was seen only a few times. The gene calls are TRBV7-3 and TRBJ2-1, with 9 nucleotides matching TRBD2. V trimming: 5 bases; J trimming: 6 bases; junction bases outside the gene matches: 8. The CDR3 is 15 residues long. Germline values: CDR1 SGHTA, CDR2 FQGTGA. The CDR3 spells CASSHGLASPNEQFF. CDR3 in DNA: TGTGCCAGCAGCCACGGACTAGCGAGTCCCAATGAGCAGTTCTTC. The complete variable domain, with remaining parts taken from reference TRBV7-3 and TRBJ2-1, reads GAGVSQTPSNKVTEKGKYVELRCDPISGHTALYWYRQSLGQGPEFLIYFQGTGAADDSGLPNDRFFAVRPEGSVSTLKIQRTERGDSAVYLCASSHGLASPNEQFFGPGTRLTVL.

The V and J genes are TRBV7-2 and TRBJ1-3; a possible D gene is TRBD1 (6 bases). V was pared by 4 bases and J by 4 bases, with 14 bases between. The CDR3 consists of 15 residues. Germline V gene data show CDR1 as SGHTA and CDR2 as FQGNSA. CDR3 region: CASSSPGANGNTIYF. The CDR3 DNA follows: TGTGCCAGCAGCTCTCCGGGGGCTAACGGAAACACCATATATTTT.

This clonotype has ten or more counts. This sequence joins TRBV18 and TRBJ2-1; 7 bases match TRBD2. V shed 5 bases and J 7 bases; nucleotides not matched to a gene: 8. CDR3 length equals 14 residues. The germline V gene encodes CDR1 KGHSH and CDR2 LQKENI. The CDR3 bases are TGTGCCAGCTCAGTAGGACTAGTAGGGAATGAGCAGTTCTTC. Amino acid sequence: CASSVGLVGNEQFF.

In its sample, this clonotype was seen a few times. The chain couples TRBV20-1 to TRBJ2-2; D call uncertain. This CDR3 region has 14 residues. Germline CDR1 and CDR2: DFQATT and SNEGSKA (reference sequence). Trimming stripped 1 base from V and 3 bases from J, with 9 bases between. The CDR3 sequence is CSARVDAYTGELFF. CDR3 DNA sequence: TGCAGTGCTAGAGTAGACGCTTACACCGGGGAGCTGTTTTTT.

In its sample, this clonotype was seen many times. V and J are TRBV2 and TRBJ2-7; 9 bases fit TRBD1. This CDR3 spans 14 amino acids. Trimming removed 2 bases from V and 4 bases from J; junction bases left unmatched: 3. CDR1 is SNHLY and CDR2 is FYNNEI in the germline V gene. Here the CDR3 DNA reads TGTGCCAGCAGTGAACAGGGACAGGGTTACGAGCAGTACTTC. This encodes CASSEQGQGYEQYF.

This clonotype was detected many times. The chain uses TRBV10-3 and TRBJ2-5; D is possibly TRBD1 (7 bases). The CDR3 has 14 amino acids. V lost 10 bases and J lost 5, with 20 bases in between. Germline CDR1 ENHRY, CDR2 SYGVKD. The CDR3 loop reads CATSRQGGKETQYF. CDR3 nucleotide sequence: TGTGCCACTTCCCGACAGGGAGGCAAGGAGACCCAGTACTTC.

This sequence joins TRBV10-3 and TRBJ1-1; D remains unclear. Germline V gives CDR1 ENHRY, CDR2 SYGVKD. The ends were cut back, 2 bases at V and 2 bases at J, with 12 bases in the middle. The CDR3 loop spans 15 amino acids. Written as DNA, the CDR3 is TGTGCCATCAGTGAGCCTGCAGGAGGAAACACTGAAGCTTTCTTT. The encoded protein is CAISEPAGGNTEAFF.

The chain couples TRBV10-3 to TRBJ1-6; possibly TRBD1 for D (5 bases). This CDR3 contains 13 residues. Trimming pared 9 bases from V and 6 bases from J, leaving 12 bases between. Germline CDR1 ENHRY, CDR2 SYGVKD. CDR3 in DNA: TGTGCCATGGCTTCGGGGGTTAATTCACCCCTCCACTTT. The encoded protein is CAMASGVNSPLHF.

In this sample, this clonotype turned up a few times. The chain uses TRBV6-2 or TRBV6-3 and TRBJ2-3; tentatively, D is TRBD2 (6 bases). This CDR3 is 13 amino acids long. The germline CDR1 and CDR2 sequences are MNHEY and SVGEGT. The germline V and J ends were trimmed by 7 bases and 3 bases, with 11 bases remaining between them. This CDR3 reads CASMAGGTDTQYF. In DNA, the CDR3 is TGTGCCAGCATGGCCGGGGGAACAGATACGCAGTATTTT.

This clonotype has just a few counts. V and J are TRBV20-1 and TRBJ1-5; tentative D call: TRBD1 (6 bases). Germline loops: CDR1 DFQATT, CDR2 SNEGSKA (reference sequence). The CDR3 is 13 amino acids. V shed 3 bases and J shed 3 bases, with 9 bases lying between them. The CDR3 here is CSASWGANQPQHF. DNA for the CDR3: TGCAGTGCTAGCTGGGGGGCCAATCAGCCCCAGCATTTT.

J is TRBJ2-1 and V is TRBV7-2; 7 nucleotides match TRBD2. CDR1 and CDR2 (germline): SGHTA, FQGNSA. The CDR3 totals 13 residues. The J segment lost 12 bases and the V segment lost 6 bases, leaving 11 bases of the junction unmatched. The CDR3 spells CASRGASGLGQFF. The CDR3 nucleotides are TGTGCCAGCAGGGGTGCTAGCGGCCTAGGGCAGTTCTTC.

This clonotype was counted many times. The chain employs TRBV23-1 and TRBJ2-7; 7 nucleotides match TRBD1. TRBV23-1 is assigned to the ORF class and has an uncertain function. The V segment lost 0 bases and the J segment 0 bases; nucleotides outside the gene matches: 8. This CDR3 is 17 amino acids long. CDR3 in DNA: TGCGCCAGCAGTCAATCGTACAGGGGTTGGAGCTCCTACGAGCAGTACTTC. This sequence encodes CASSQSYRGWSSYEQYF.

At least ten counts were recorded for this clonotype. V is TRBV19 and J is TRBJ2-3, with TRBD2 identical over 9 bases. Looked up from germline, CDR1 is LNHDA and CDR2 is SQIVND (reference sequence). After removal of 5 bases from V and 5 bases from J, the junction contained 11 bases not matched to a gene. The CDR3 extends over 16 amino acids. For the CDR3, the DNA is TGTGCCAGTAGTCCGTTAGCGGGGGCCTCGGGAGATACGCAGTATTTT. Translated: CASSPLAGASGDTQYF.

The V and J genes are TRBV9 and TRBJ1-6; 8 bases match TRBD1. In germline, CDR1 is SGDLS, CDR2 YYNGEE. The trim removed 3 bases at V and 5 bases at J, leaving 1 base unmatched. The CDR3 contains 14 residues. The CDR3 DNA follows: TGTGCCAGCAGCGCGGGACAGGATAATTCACCCCTCCACTTT. Translating it yields CASSAGQDNSPLHF. Full variable domain (missing parts from reference TRBV9 and TRBJ1-6): DSGVTQTPKHLITATGQRVTLRCSPRSGDLSVYWYQQSLDQGLQFLIQYYNGEERAKGNILERFSAQQFPDLHSELNLSSLELGDSALYFCASSAGQDNSPLHFGNGTRLTVT.

The table lists this clonotype with a few counts. The V call is TRBV5-1, the J call TRBJ2-2; D uncertain. Germline lookup yields CDR1 SGHRS and CDR2 YFSETQ. The V and J ends lost 3 bases and 4 bases respectively, with 10 bases between them. CDR3 length: 14 amino acids. As DNA, the CDR3 is TGCGCCAGCAGCTCACTCGACATCACCGGGGAGCTGTTTTTT. Translating gives CASSSLDITGELFF.

This chain joins TRBV6-6 and TRBJ2-2; 9 positions match TRBD1. CDR3 length equals 15 residues. Germline V gives CDR1 MNHNY, CDR2 SVGAGI (reference sequence). Trimming took 5 bases from V and 3 from J; bases not matched to a gene: 4. CDR3 DNA sequence: TGTGCCAGCAGTCTCCGGGACAGGGACACCGGGGAGCTGTTTTTT. Its protein product is CASSLRDRDTGELFF.

J is TRBJ2-5 and V is TRBV5-5, with 7 bases matching TRBD1. Trimming at V came to 2 bases and at J to 4 bases, leaving 8 bases not matched to a gene. The germline gives CDR1 SGHKS, CDR2 YYEKEE (reference sequence). CDR3 length equals 15 residues. CDR3 sequence reads: CASSLRGGEGETQYF. Here the CDR3 DNA reads TGTGCCAGCAGCTTACGAGGGGGCGAAGGAGAGACCCAGTACTTC.

The chain links TRBV5-7 to TRBJ1-3, with 8 nucleotides matching TRBD1. TRBV5-7 has ORF status, its function being uncertain. J lost 4 bases, V lost 2 bases, and 11 bases had no gene match. This CDR3 spans 17 amino acids. The CDR3 reads CASSFRGRVFFGNTIYF. CDR3 DNA: TGTGCCAGCAGCTTCAGGGGGCGGGTGTTCTTCGGAAACACCATATATTTT.

This clonotype was found many times. The chain joins TRBV9 to TRBJ2-7, with TRBD2 matching 7 bases. This CDR3 has 13 residues. V gave up 4 bases and J gave up 6 bases; unmatched junction bases: 7. Germline V gives CDR1 SGDLS, CDR2 YYNGEE. The CDR3 DNA is TGTGCCAGCAGCCGACAACCTAGCGGCGAGCAGTACGTC. Amino acid sequence: CASSRQPSGEQYV.

This clonotype occurred many times. The J gene is TRBJ2-2, the V gene TRBV4-1, with 7 bases identical to TRBD2. Germline CDR1 is MGHRA and CDR2 is YSYEKL. The CDR3 length is 17 residues. V lost 4 bases to trimming and J lost 2 bases; unmatched junction nucleotides: 10. CDR3 sequence (DNA): TGCGCCAGCAGCCTTTATTTCCGGGACTACAACACCGGGGAGCTGTTTTTT. It encodes CASSLYFRDYNTGELFF.

This clonotype has a count of ten or more. The chain joins TRBV11-2 to TRBJ2-3, with unresolved D. V lost 5 bases and J 4 bases, leaving 4 bases between the germline ends. The V gene's germline CDR1 is SGHAT and CDR2 FQNNGV. This CDR3 has 11 residues. CDR3 bases: TGTGCCAGCAGCCCAGCAGATACGCAGTATTTT. It encodes CASSPADTQYF.

The chain is built from TRBV19 and TRBJ2-1; 8 bases agree with TRBD2. CDR1 and CDR2 from the germline V gene are LNHDA and SQIVND (reference sequence). Losses at the gene ends were 5 bases for V and 3 bases for J; bases not matched to a gene: 6. There are 15 residues in the CDR3. The chain's CDR3 is CASSHTGGVYNEQFF. The CDR3 DNA sequence: TGTGCCAGTAGTCATACCGGGGGGGTCTACAATGAGCAGTTCTTC.

The chain has TRBV7-6 and TRBJ2-1; 10 bases align to TRBD2. From germline, CDR1 is SGHVS and CDR2 FNYEAQ. The V and J ends lost 5 bases and 6 bases, in that order; junction bases with no gene match: 7. The CDR3 is 15 amino acids. CDR3 bases: TGTGCCAGCAGCCAGGGACTAGCGAGTACCAATGAGCAGTTCTTC. Its translation: CASSQGLASTNEQFF.